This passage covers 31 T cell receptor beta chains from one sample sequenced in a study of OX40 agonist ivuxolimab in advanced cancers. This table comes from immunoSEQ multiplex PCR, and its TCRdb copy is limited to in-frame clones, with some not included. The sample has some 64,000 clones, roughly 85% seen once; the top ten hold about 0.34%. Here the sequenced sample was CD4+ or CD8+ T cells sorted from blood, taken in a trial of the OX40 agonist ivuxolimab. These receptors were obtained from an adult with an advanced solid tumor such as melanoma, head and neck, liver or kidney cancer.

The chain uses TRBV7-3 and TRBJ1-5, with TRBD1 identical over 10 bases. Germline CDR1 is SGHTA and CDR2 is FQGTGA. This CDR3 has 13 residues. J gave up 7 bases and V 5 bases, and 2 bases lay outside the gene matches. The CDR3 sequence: CASSETGGQPQHF. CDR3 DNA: TGTGCCAGCAGCGAGACAGGGGGCCAGCCCCAGCATTTT.

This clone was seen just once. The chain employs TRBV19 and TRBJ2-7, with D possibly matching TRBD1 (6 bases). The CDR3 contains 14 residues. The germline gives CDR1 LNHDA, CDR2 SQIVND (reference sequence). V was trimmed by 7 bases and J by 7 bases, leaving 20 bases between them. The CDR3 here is CASKGQTQMGEQYF. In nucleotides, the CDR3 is TGTGCCAGTAAAGGACAGACCCAGATGGGGGAGCAGTACTTC.

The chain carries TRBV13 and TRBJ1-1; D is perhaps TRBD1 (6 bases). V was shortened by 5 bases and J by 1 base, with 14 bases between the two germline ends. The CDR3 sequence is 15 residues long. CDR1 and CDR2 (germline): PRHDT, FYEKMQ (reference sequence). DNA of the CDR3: TGTGCCAGCAGCCCTTCTGGCAGGGGGAACACTGAAGCTTTCTTT. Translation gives CASSPSGRGNTEAFF.

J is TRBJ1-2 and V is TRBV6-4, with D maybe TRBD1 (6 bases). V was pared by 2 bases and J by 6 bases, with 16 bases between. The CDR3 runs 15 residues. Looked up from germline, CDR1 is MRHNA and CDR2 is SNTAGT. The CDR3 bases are TGTGCCAGCAGTGACAAACCAGGGGAGAGGGATGGCTACACCTTC. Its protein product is CASSDKPGERDGYTF.

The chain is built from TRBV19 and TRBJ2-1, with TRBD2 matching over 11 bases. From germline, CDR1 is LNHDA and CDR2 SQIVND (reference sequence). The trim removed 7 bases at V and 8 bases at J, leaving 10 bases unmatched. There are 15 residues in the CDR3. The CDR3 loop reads CASTYSGGAVYEQFF. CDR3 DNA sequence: TGTGCCAGTACCTATAGCGGGGGGGCCGTGTATGAGCAGTTCTTC.

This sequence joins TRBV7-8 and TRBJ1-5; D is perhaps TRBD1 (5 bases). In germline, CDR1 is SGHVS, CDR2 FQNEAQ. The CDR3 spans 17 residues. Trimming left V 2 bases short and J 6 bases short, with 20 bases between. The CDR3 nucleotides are TGTGCCAGCAGCTTACGGTGGACAAGGGGTGGGGCTCAGCCCCAGCATTTT. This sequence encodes CASSLRWTRGGAQPQHF.

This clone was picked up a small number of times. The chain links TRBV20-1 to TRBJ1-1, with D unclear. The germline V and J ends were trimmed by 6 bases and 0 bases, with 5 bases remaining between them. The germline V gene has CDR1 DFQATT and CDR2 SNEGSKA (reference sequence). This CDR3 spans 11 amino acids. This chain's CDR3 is CSAYLNTEAFF. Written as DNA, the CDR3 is TGCAGTGCGTATTTGAACACTGAAGCTTTCTTT.

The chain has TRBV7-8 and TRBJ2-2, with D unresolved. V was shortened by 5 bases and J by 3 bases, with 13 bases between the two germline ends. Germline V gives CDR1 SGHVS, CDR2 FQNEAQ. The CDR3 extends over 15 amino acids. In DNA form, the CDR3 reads TGTGCCAGCAGCCCCCGCAGAGGCTACACCGGGGAGCTGTTTTTT. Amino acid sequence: CASSPRRGYTGELFF.

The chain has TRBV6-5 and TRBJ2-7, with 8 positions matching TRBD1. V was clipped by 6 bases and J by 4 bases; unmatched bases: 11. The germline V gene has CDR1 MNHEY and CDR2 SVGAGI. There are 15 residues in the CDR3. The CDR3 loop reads CASRPLPGGAYEQYF. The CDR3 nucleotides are TGTGCCAGCAGACCTCTCCCAGGGGGCGCGTACGAGCAGTACTTC.

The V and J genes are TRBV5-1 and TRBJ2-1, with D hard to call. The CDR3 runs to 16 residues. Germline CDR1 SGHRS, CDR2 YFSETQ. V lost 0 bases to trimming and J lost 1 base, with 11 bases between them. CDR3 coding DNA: TGCGCCAGCAGCTTGGATAGCCAGTCGTCCTACAATGAGCAGTTCTTC. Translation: CASSLDSQSSYNEQFF.

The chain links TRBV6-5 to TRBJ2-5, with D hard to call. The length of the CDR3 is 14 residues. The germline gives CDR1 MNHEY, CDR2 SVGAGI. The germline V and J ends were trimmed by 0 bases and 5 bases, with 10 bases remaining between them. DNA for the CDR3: TGTGCCAGCAGTTACTCATTTCGAAAGGAGACCCAGTACTTC. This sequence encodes CASSYSFRKETQYF.

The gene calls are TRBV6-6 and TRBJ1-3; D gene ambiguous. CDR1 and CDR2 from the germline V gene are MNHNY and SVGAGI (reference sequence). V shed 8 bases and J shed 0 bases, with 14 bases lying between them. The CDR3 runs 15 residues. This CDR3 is CASYGVQSSGNTIYF. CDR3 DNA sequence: TGTGCCAGCTACGGCGTCCAAAGCTCTGGAAACACCATATATTTT.

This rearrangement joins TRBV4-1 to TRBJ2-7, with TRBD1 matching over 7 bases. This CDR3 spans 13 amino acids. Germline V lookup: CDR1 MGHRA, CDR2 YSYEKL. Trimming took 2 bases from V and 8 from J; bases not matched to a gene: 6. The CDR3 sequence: CASSQMTGSQQYF. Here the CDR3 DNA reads TGCGCCAGCAGCCAAATGACAGGGTCTCAGCAGTACTTC.

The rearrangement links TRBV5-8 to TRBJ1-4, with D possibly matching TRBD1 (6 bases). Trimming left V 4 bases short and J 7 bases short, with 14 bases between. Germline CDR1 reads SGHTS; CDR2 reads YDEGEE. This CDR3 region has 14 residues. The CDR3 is CASSQDPGVEKLFF. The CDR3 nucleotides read TGTGCCAGCAGCCAAGACCCAGGGGTTGAAAAACTGTTTTTT.

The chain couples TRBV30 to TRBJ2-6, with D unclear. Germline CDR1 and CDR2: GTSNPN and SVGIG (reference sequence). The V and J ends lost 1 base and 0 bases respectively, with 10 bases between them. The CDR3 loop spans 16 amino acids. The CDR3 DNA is TGTGCCTGGAGTGGACACCGACCCTCTGGGGCCAACGTCCTGACTTTC. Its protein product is CAWSGHRPSGANVLTF.

The CDR3 DNA reads as TGCAGCGTTGGGTGGGACAGAAATAAGAACACTGAAGCTTTCTTT. Encoded protein: CSVGWDRNKNTEAFF. This chain links TRBV29-1 with TRBJ1-1, with 7 bases that match TRBD1. From germline, CDR1 is SQVTM and CDR2 ANQGSEA. CDR3 size: 15 residues. With 4 bases clipped from V and 1 base from J, the junction kept 9 bases outside the gene matches.

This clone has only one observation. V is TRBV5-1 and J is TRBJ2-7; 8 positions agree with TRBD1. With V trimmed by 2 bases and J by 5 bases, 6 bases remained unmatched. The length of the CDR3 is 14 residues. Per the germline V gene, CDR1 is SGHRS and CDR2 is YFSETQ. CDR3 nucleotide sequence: TGCGCCAGCAGCTTACTGGACAGGGAGGACGAGCAGTACTTC. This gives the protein CASSLLDREDEQYF.

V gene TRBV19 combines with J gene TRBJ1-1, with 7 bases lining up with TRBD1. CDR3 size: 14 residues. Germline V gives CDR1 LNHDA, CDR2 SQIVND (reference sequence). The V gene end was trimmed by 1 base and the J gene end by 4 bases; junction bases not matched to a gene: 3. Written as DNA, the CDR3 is TGTGCCAGTAGTATAGCCAGGGGGGTCACTGAAGCTTTCTTT. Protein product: CASSIARGVTEAFF.

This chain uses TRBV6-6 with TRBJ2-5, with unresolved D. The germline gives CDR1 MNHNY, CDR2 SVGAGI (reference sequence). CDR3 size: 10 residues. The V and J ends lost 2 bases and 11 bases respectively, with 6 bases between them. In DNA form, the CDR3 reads TGTGCCAGCAGTTACCCGGAGCAGTACTTC. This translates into CASSYPEQYF.

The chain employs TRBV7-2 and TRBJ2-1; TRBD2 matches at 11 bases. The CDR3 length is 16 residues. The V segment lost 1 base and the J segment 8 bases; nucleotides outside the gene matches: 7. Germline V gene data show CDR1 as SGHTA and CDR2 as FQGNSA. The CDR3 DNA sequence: TGTGCCAGCAGCTTAGGGCTTAGCGGGGGGGCAGATGAGCAGTTCTTC. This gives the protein CASSLGLSGGADEQFF.

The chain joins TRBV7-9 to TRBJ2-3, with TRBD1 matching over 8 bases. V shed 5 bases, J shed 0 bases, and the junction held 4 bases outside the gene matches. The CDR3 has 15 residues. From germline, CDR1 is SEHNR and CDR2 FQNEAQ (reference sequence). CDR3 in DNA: TGTGCCAGCAGCCCGACAGGGGCGAGCACAGATACGCAGTATTTT. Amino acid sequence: CASSPTGASTDTQYF.

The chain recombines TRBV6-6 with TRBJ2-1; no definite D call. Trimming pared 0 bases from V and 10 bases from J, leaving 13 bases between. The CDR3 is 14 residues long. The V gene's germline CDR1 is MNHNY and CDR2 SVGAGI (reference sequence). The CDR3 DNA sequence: TGTGCCAGCAGTTACTCGACCTTGCCCGGCGAGCAGTTCTTC. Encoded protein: CASSYSTLPGEQFF.

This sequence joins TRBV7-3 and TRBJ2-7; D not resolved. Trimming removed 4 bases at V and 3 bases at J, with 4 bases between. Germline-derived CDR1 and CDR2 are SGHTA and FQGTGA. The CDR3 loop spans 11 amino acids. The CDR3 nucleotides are TGTGCCAGCAGCTCGCTCTACGAGCAGTACTTC. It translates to CASSSLYEQYF.

CDR3 loop: CSARVIAEAFF. The CDR3 coding sequence is TGCAGTGCTAGAGTTATAGCTGAAGCTTTCTTT. The chain uses TRBV20-1 and TRBJ1-1; D is unresolved. V was trimmed by 1 base and J by 6 bases, leaving 6 bases between them. Per the germline V gene, CDR1 is DFQATT and CDR2 is SNEGSKA (reference sequence). The CDR3 length is 11 residues.

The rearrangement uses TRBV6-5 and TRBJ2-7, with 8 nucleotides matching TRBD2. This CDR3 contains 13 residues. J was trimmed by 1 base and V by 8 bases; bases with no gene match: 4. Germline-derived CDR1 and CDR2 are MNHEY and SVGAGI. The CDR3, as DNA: TGTGCCAGCGGGACTAGACATTCCTACGAGCAGTACTTC. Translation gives CASGTRHSYEQYF.

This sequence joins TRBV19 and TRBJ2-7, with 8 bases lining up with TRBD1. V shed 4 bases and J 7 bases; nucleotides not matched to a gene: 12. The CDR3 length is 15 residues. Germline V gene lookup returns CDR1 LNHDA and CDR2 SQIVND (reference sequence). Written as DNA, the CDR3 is TGTGCCAGTAGTACAAGCAACGGACAGGGTTCAGAGCAGTACTTC. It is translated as CASSTSNGQGSEQYF. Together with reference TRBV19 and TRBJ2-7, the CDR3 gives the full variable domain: DGGITQSPKYLFRKEGQNVTLSCEQNLNHDAMYWYRQDPGQGLRLIYYSQIVNDFQKGDIAEGYSVSREKKESFPLTVTSAQKNPTAFYLCASSTSNGQGSEQYFGPGTRLTVT.

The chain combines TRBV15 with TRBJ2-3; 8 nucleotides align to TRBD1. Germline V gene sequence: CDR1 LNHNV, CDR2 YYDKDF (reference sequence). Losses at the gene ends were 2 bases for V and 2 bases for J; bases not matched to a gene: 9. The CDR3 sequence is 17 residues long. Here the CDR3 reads CATSRRQGTSSTDTQYF. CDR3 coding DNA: TGTGCCACCAGCAGACGACAGGGGACCTCGTCCACAGATACGCAGTATTTT.

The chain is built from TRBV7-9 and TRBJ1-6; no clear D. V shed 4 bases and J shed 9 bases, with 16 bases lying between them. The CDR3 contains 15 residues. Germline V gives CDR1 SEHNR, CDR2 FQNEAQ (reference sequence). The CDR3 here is CASSSGLTGGSPLHF. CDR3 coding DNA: TGTGCCAGCAGCTCCGGTCTGACCGGCGGTTCACCCCTCCACTTT.

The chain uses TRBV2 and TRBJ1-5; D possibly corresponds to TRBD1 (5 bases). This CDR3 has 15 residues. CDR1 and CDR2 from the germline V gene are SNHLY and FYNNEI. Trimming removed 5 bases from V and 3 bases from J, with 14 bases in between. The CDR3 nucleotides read TGTGCCAGCAGTCCTACGGGACTTAACAATCAGCCCCAGCATTTT. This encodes CASSPTGLNNQPQHF.

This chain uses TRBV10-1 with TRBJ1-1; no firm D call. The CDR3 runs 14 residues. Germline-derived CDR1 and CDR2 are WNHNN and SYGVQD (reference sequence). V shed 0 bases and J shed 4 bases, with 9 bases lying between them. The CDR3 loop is CASSESVKGTEAFF. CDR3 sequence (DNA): TGCGCCAGCAGTGAGTCCGTGAAGGGCACTGAAGCTTTCTTT.

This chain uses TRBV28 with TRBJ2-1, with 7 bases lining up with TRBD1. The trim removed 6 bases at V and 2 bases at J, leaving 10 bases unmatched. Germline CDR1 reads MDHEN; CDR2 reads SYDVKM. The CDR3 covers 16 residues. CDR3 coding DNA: TGTGCCAGCAGCCCGACAGGGATAGGTCCCTACAATGAGCAGTTCTTC. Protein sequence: CASSPTGIGPYNEQFF.